The TCR beta chain described here comes from a study of blood T cells in healthy people across ages. V dropped 6 bases and J dropped 6; count of bases not matched to a gene: 12. Germline V gene lookup returns CDR1 MNHNS and CDR2 SASEGT. This CDR3 comprises 16 residues. Together with a sample-barcoded 5' primer, a J-beta primer mix was included in a second PCR lasting about 7 to 12 cycles. TCRdb analysed the 5' RACE reads with MiXCR anew, one entry per CDR3 protein. The sample holds 600,000 or so distinct CDR3 sequences; approximately 30% are singletons and the top ten take roughly 14%. V and J are TRBV6-1 and TRBJ1-5; 9 bases match TRBD1. The sample was blood. The receptor's source is an elderly woman in good health. CDR3 amino acids: CASSPSDRGFRQPQHF. The CDR3 nucleotides are TGTGCCAGCAGCCCGTCGGACAGGGGTTTTCGTCAGCCCCAGCATTTT.